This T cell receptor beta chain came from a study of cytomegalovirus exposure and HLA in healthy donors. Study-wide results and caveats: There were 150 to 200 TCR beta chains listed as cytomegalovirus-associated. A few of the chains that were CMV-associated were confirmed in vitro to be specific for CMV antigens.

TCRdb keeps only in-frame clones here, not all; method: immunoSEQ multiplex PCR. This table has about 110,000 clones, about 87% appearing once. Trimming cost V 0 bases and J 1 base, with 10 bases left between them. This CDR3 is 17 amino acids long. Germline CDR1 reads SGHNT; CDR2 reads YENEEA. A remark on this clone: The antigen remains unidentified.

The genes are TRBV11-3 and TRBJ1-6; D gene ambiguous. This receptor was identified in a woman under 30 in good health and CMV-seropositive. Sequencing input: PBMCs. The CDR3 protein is CASSLDLTGSYNSPLHF. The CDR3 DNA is TGTGCCAGCAGCTTAGATCTTACGGGATCCTATAATTCACCCCTCCACTTT.